Below are 8 T cell receptor beta chains sequenced from a single sample in a study of molecular identifiers for immune sequencing clone quantification. TCRdb independently ran MiXCR on the PCR reads; one entry per CDR3 protein. The data show approximately 590,000 distinct CDR3 sequences, about 25% seen once. Material for sequencing was naive CD8+ T cells from blood, with Jurkat cell RNA spiked in. Subset specified: FACS-sorted CD8+CD4-CCR7+CD45RA+ naive T cells. The receptors here all came from a human donor in good health. Some libraries in this study had Jurkat cell RNA spiked in.

To note about this clonotype: Mismatch with germline at one junction end may stem from a read error. The V gene is TRBV7-9, the J gene TRBJ2-1, with D perhaps matching TRBD2 (6 bases). Germline CDR1 reads SEHNR; CDR2 reads FQNEAQ (reference sequence). The CDR3 has 14 amino acids. Written as DNA, the CDR3 is TGTGCCAGCAGCTTAGGGTCCGCGGGGCCCGAGCAGTCCTTC. This translates into CASSLGSAGPEQSF.

This rearrangement joins TRBV20-1 to TRBJ1-1, with a tentative D call TRBD1 (5 bases). Looked up from germline, CDR1 is DFQATT and CDR2 is SNEGSKA (reference sequence). The length of the CDR3 is 14 residues. Trimming left V 5 bases short and J 2 bases short, with 15 bases between. This chain's CDR3 is CSARPMGGNTEAFF. The CDR3 nucleotides are TGCAGTGCTCGCCCCATGGGGGGTAACACTGAAGCTTTCTTT.

This clonotype was picked up a small number of times. This rearrangement joins TRBV11-2 to TRBJ2-5, with 7 nucleotides matching TRBD2. The CDR3 totals 15 residues. CDR1 is SGHAT, CDR2 FQNNGV, per germline. The J segment lost 2 bases and the V segment lost 7 bases, leaving 10 bases of the junction unmatched. The CDR3 region is CASTGLAEDQETQYF. The CDR3 DNA reads as TGTGCCAGCACTGGTCTAGCGGAGGATCAAGAGACCCAGTACTTC.

J is TRBJ2-1 and V is TRBV5-1, with D uncertain. The CDR3 spans 13 residues. The V gene's germline CDR1 is SGHRS and CDR2 YFSETQ. Trimming removed 4 bases at V and 8 bases at J, with 13 bases between. For the CDR3, the DNA is TGCGCCAGCAGCCTGGAGTGGTGTGATGAGCAGTTCTTC. Protein: CASSLEWCDEQFF.

The J gene is TRBJ1-1, the V gene TRBV2, with a possible D match to TRBD1 (6 bases). Germline assignment: CDR1 SNHLY and CDR2 FYNNEI. There are 12 residues in the CDR3. CDR3 protein: CAMDSYNTEAFF. CDR3 in DNA: TGTGCTATGGACAGCTACAACACTGAAGCTTTCTTT.

In the case of this clonotype: Possible read error: a much larger clone is one base away. V and J are TRBV27 and TRBJ2-3, with 14 nucleotides matching TRBD2. CDR1 MNHEY and CDR2 SMNVEV come from the germline V gene (reference sequence). The CDR3 covers 15 residues. After removal of 8 bases from V and 4 bases from J, the junction contained 5 bases not matched to a gene. CDR3: CASGWGLAGADTQYF. For the CDR3, the DNA is TGTGCCAGCGGTTGGGGACTAGCGGGAGCAGATACGCAGTATTTT.

The table lists this clonotype with a few counts. The chain couples TRBV20-1 to TRBJ2-1; 10 bases map to TRBD2. Germline V lookup: CDR1 DFQATT, CDR2 SNEGSKA (reference sequence). The length of the CDR3 is 15 residues. V dropped 6 bases and J dropped 2; count of bases not matched to a gene: 7. DNA of the CDR3: TGCAGTGCAAATGGACTAGCGGAAACCTACAATGAGCAGTTCTTC. Protein: CSANGLAETYNEQFF.

The genes are TRBV11-2 and TRBJ2-5; TRBD2 matches at 8 bases. V shed 5 bases, J shed 0 bases, and the junction held 14 bases outside the gene matches. The CDR3 has 18 amino acids. Germline V gene sequence: CDR1 SGHAT, CDR2 FQNNGV. The CDR3 region has the DNA TGTGCCAGCAGCCCCGGGCAGAGCGGGAGATTGTACCAAGAGACCCAGTACTTC. Amino acids: CASSPGQSGRLYQETQYF.